Listed here are 28 T cell receptor beta chains from one sample, sequenced in a study of shared clonotypes between healthy human individuals. The data were produced by immunoSEQ multiplex PCR, yet TCRdb's version contains in-frame clones alone and is incomplete. Among approximately 1,000,000 clones, 75% to 85% were seen once, and the ten largest hold approximately 0.52%. Material for sequencing was memory CD4+ T cells from PBMCs. Subset given: CD45RA-negative fraction. The receptors here all came from a man younger than 35 in good health. Some clones in this sample may be carry-over from other donors' samples.

V gene TRBV7-9 combines with J gene TRBJ2-1; D not certain. The ends were cut back, 1 base at V and 6 bases at J, with 13 bases in the middle. Germline V gene sequence: CDR1 SEHNR, CDR2 FQNEAQ (reference sequence). The CDR3 is made up of 15 amino acids. CDR3 residues: CASSLVDGLPNEQFF. The CDR3 DNA sequence: TGTGCCAGCAGCTTAGTCGATGGTCTCCCCAATGAGCAGTTCTTC. The full variable domain, its missing parts supplied by reference TRBV7-9 and TRBJ2-1, is DTGVSQNPRHKITKRGQNVTFRCDPISEHNRLYWYRQTLGQGPEFLTYFQNEAQLEKSRLLSDRFSAERPKGSFSTLEIQRTEQGDSAMYLCASSLVDGLPNEQFFGPGTRLTVL.

Details on this clone: Other nucleotide sequences in the sample specify the same CDR3. J is TRBJ2-7 and V is TRBV15; 9 nucleotides agree with TRBD2. CDR3 length equals 15 residues. With 1 base clipped from V and 5 bases from J, the junction kept 6 bases outside the gene matches. Germline V gene sequence: CDR1 LNHNV, CDR2 YYDKDF (reference sequence). The CDR3 spells CATSRGRGLANEQYF. The CDR3 DNA is TGTGCCACCAGCAGAGGCAGAGGACTAGCGAACGAGCAGTACTTC.

The V and J genes are TRBV23-1 and TRBJ1-5, with 7 positions matching TRBD1. TRBV23-1 is classed as an ORF, of uncertain function. The CDR3 runs to 12 residues. Germline trimming cut 9 bases from V and 4 bases from J; bases unmatched to any gene: 3. Written as DNA, the CDR3 is TGCGCCAGACAGGGGCGAAATCAGCCCCAGCATTTT. Translated: CARQGRNQPQHF.

The chain uses TRBV28 and TRBJ2-4; D not resolved. V was shortened by 8 bases and J by 1 base, with 9 bases between the two germline ends. There are 13 residues in the CDR3. CDR1 is MDHEN and CDR2 is SYDVKM in the germline V gene. DNA for the CDR3: TGTGCCAGCTTAGGAGTGGCCAAAAACATTCAGTACTTC. Its protein is CASLGVAKNIQYF.

The rearrangement links TRBV7-2 to TRBJ1-2; D not resolved. Looked up from germline, CDR1 is SGHTA and CDR2 is FQGNSA. This CDR3 contains 13 residues. V lost 4 bases, J lost 7 bases, and 13 bases lay in between. The chain's CDR3 is CASSSGQYGGYTF. Here the CDR3 DNA reads TGTGCCAGCAGCTCTGGGCAATACGGTGGCTACACCTTC. Filled out from reference TRBV7-2 and TRBJ1-2, the complete variable domain reads GAGVSQSPSNKVTEKGKDVELRCDPISGHTALYWYRQSLGQGLEFLIYFQGNSAPDKSGLPSDRFSAERTGGSVSTLTIQRTQQEDSAVYLCASSSGQYGGYTFGSGTRLTVV.

This chain uses TRBV7-2 with TRBJ1-1, with a weak D call TRBD1 (6 bases). The V and J ends lost 1 base and 0 bases respectively, with 15 bases between them. The CDR3 runs to 17 residues. Per the germline V gene, CDR1 is SGHTA and CDR2 is FQGNSA. CDR3 region: CASSLGANRALNTEAFF. The CDR3 nucleotides read TGTGCCAGCAGCTTAGGGGCTAACAGGGCGTTGAACACTGAAGCTTTCTTT.

The rearrangement links TRBV5-4 to TRBJ2-2, with D possibly being TRBD1 (6 bases). Germline V gives CDR1 SGHNT, CDR2 YYREEE (reference sequence). CDR3 length: 13 residues. The ends were cut back, 7 bases at V and 7 bases at J, with 14 bases in the middle. The CDR3 is CASQAGEGGELFF. The CDR3 DNA follows: TGTGCCAGCCAGGCAGGGGAAGGCGGGGAGCTGTTTTTT.

The rearrangement links TRBV6-5 to TRBJ2-5, with D hard to call. V was cut by 4 bases and J by 3 bases, with 9 bases left in between. The CDR3 is made up of 13 amino acids. CDR1 and CDR2 from the germline V gene are MNHEY and SVGAGI. The CDR3 region is CASSSSWEETQYF. The CDR3 DNA reads as TGTGCCAGCAGTTCGTCCTGGGAAGAGACCCAGTACTTC.

As regards this clone: The same CDR3 arises from other DNA sequences in this sample as well. J is TRBJ2-5 and V is TRBV2; D ambiguous. Germline loops: CDR1 SNHLY, CDR2 FYNNEI. V was pared by 7 bases and J by 5 bases, with 8 bases between. The CDR3 consists of 11 residues. CDR3 residues: CASKEGETQYF. The CDR3 DNA reads TGTGCCAGCAAGGAAGGGGAGACCCAGTACTTC.

This clone was detected only a few times. The V gene is TRBV20-1, the J gene TRBJ1-1; D is ambiguous. The germline V and J ends were trimmed by 5 bases and 3 bases, with 7 bases remaining between them. CDR1 is DFQATT and CDR2 is SNEGSKA in the germline V gene (reference sequence). This CDR3 spans 11 amino acids. This CDR3 is CSAERDTEAFF. Written as DNA, the CDR3 is TGCAGTGCTGAGCGGGACACTGAAGCTTTCTTT.

On this clone itself: Other nucleotide sequences in the sample specify the same CDR3. The chain employs TRBV18 and TRBJ2-7; 7 bases are a match to TRBD1. In germline, CDR1 is KGHSH, CDR2 LQKENI. CDR3 size: 14 residues. V lost 3 bases, J lost 2 bases, and 4 bases stayed unmatched. The CDR3 bases are TGTGCCAGCTCACCCGGACAGGCCGCCTACGAGCAGTACTTC. Amino acids: CASSPGQAAYEQYF.

This rearrangement joins TRBV28 to TRBJ1-2, with TRBD1 matching over 7 bases. The CDR3 runs 13 residues. The germline V gene encodes CDR1 MDHEN and CDR2 SYDVKM. The trim removed 6 bases at V and 8 bases at J, leaving 9 bases unmatched. CDR3 residues: CASSLGGARGYTF. The DNA of the CDR3 is TGTGCCAGCAGCTTAGGGGGCGCTAGGGGCTACACCTTC.

For this clone: Being one base from a much bigger clone, this may be a read error. The chain recombines TRBV6-5 with TRBJ2-3; the match to TRBD2 covers 9 bases. V dropped 5 bases and J dropped 1; count of bases not matched to a gene: 1. The length of the CDR3 is 14 residues. In germline, CDR1 is MNHEY, CDR2 SVGAGI. The CDR3 region is CASSASGGTDTQYF. DNA for the CDR3: TGTGCCAGCAGTGCTAGCGGGGGCACAGATACGCAGTATTTT.

The rearrangement joins TRBV29-1 to TRBJ1-5; a possible D gene is TRBD1 (5 bases). Deletions cut 4 bases from V and 3 bases from J, with 10 bases between. This CDR3 has 13 amino acids. Looked up from germline, CDR1 is SQVTM and CDR2 is ANQGSEA. CDR3 nucleotides: TGCAGCGTTGGTGGGACTAACAATCAGCCCCAGCATTTT. Residues: CSVGGTNNQPQHF.

The CDR3 coding sequence is TGTGCCAGCAGCATCCCACAAGGGGGTTCGCGTAACATTCAGTACTTC. Translated, it gives CASSIPQGGSRNIQYF. The chain uses TRBV11-2 and TRBJ2-4, with D perhaps matching TRBD1 (6 bases). The CDR3 runs to 16 residues. V was shortened by 5 bases and J by 7 bases, with 21 bases between the two germline ends. Germline V gives CDR1 SGHAT, CDR2 FQNNGV.

V and J are TRBV28 and TRBJ2-7; 8 bases align to TRBD2. With V trimmed by 3 bases and J by 7 bases, 8 bases remained unmatched. Germline V gene data show CDR1 as MDHEN and CDR2 as SYDVKM. The CDR3 is 14 amino acids. The CDR3 coding sequence is TGTGCCAGCAGTTTCGGGGGGGCGCTTCGGGAGCAGTACTTC. Residues: CASSFGGALREQYF.

The J gene is TRBJ2-5, the V gene TRBV5-1, with D unresolved. CDR1 and CDR2 from the germline V gene are SGHRS and YFSETQ. V lost 4 bases, J lost 5 bases, and 18 bases lay in between. The CDR3 covers 15 residues. The CDR3 region has the DNA TGCGCCAGCAGCACCTTGCCCCAGGTTCGCGAGACCCAGTACTTC. It translates to CASSTLPQVRETQYF.

This clone was seen once. DNA for the CDR3: TGTGCCAGCGACAGGTCCACCGGGGAGCTGTTTTTT. Protein product: CASDRSTGELFF. The chain is built from TRBV19 and TRBJ2-2; TRBD1 might be the D (6 bases). This CDR3 is built from 12 residues. Trimming stripped 9 bases from V and 4 bases from J, with 9 bases between. CDR1 and CDR2 (germline): LNHDA, SQIVND (reference sequence).

V is TRBV27 and J is TRBJ1-1, with D unresolved. The CDR3 covers 15 residues. Germline values: CDR1 MNHEY, CDR2 SMNVEV (reference sequence). V was pared by 4 bases and J by 11 bases, with 23 bases between. As DNA, the CDR3 is TGTGCCAGCAGTTCCAACACCGGACGCCGGTTGGTGGCTTTCTTT. Its translation: CASSSNTGRRLVAFF.

The gene calls are TRBV5-6 and TRBJ1-4; D possibly corresponds to TRBD1 (5 bases). Germline CDR1 SGHDT, CDR2 YYEEEE. Trimming removed 3 bases at V and 7 bases at J, with 13 bases between. This CDR3 has 14 amino acids. The CDR3 coding sequence is TGTGCCAGCAGCTCTAGGGACGGCCCTGAAAAACTGTTTTTT. Protein product: CASSSRDGPEKLFF.

The chain uses TRBV5-1 and TRBJ2-5, with TRBD1 identical over 7 bases. Trimming cost V 4 bases and J 6 bases; bases outside gene matches: 9. CDR3 size: 14 residues. The germline CDR1 and CDR2 sequences are SGHRS and YFSETQ. CDR3 residues: CASSPPGTDQTQYF. The CDR3 DNA is TGCGCCAGCAGCCCACCCGGGACAGATCAGACCCAGTACTTC.

The V gene is TRBV18, the J gene TRBJ1-1; D possibly corresponds to TRBD1 (6 bases). The germline V gene has CDR1 KGHSH and CDR2 LQKENI. The CDR3 contains 14 residues. V was pared by 3 bases and J by 3 bases, with 11 bases between. The CDR3 region has the DNA TGTGCCAGCTCACCGACAGGCTCGGACACTGAAGCTTTCTTT. Its protein is CASSPTGSDTEAFF.

This clone was recorded only once. This chain connects TRBV28 to TRBJ1-5, with TRBD1 matching over 7 bases. V lost 3 bases, J lost 6 bases, and 11 bases stayed unmatched. This CDR3 is built from 16 residues. Germline CDR1 reads MDHEN; CDR2 reads SYDVKM. CDR3: CASSFGRGNPFQPQHF. The CDR3 DNA is TGTGCCAGCAGTTTCGGCAGGGGGAACCCCTTTCAGCCCCAGCATTTT.

CDR3 sequence reads: CASSLQWGRGTEAFF. CDR3 nucleotide sequence: TGCGCCAGCAGCTTACAATGGGGCAGAGGCACTGAAGCTTTCTTT. The V and J genes are TRBV5-1 and TRBJ1-1; the D gene is possibly TRBD1 (5 bases). V was clipped by 2 bases and J by 4 bases, with 15 bases between them. CDR3 length: 15 residues. Germline lookup yields CDR1 SGHRS and CDR2 YFSETQ.

In its sample, this clone was seen a few times. The gene calls are TRBV2 and TRBJ1-1, with 7 positions matching TRBD1. With V trimmed by 1 base and J by 5 bases, 4 bases remained unmatched. From germline, CDR1 is SNHLY and CDR2 FYNNEI. The CDR3 length is 14 residues. Here the CDR3 reads CASSEVSGGTEAFF. The DNA for the CDR3 is TGTGCCAGCAGTGAAGTATCAGGGGGAACTGAAGCTTTCTTT. Variable domain in full (rest from reference TRBV2 and TRBJ1-1): EPEVTQTPSHQVTQMGQEVILRCVPISNHLYFYWYRQILGQKVEFLVSFYNNEISEKSEIFDDQFSVERPDGSNFTLKIRSTKLEDSAMYFCASSEVSGGTEAFFGQGTRLTVV.

Concerning this clone: Other DNA sequences in the same sample also yield this CDR3. The chain's CDR3 is CASSEGGSSYEQYF. The CDR3 DNA follows: TGTGCCAGCAGTGAAGGTGGGAGTTCCTACGAGCAGTACTTC. The chain couples TRBV2 to TRBJ2-7, with D maybe TRBD2 (5 bases). V was shortened by 1 base and J by 1 base, with 8 bases between the two germline ends. This CDR3 is 14 amino acids long. CDR1 SNHLY and CDR2 FYNNEI come from the germline V gene. The variable domain in full, completed from reference TRBV2 and TRBJ2-7, reads EPEVTQTPSHQVTQMGQEVILRCVPISNHLYFYWYRQILGQKVEFLVSFYNNEISEKSEIFDDQFSVERPDGSNFTLKIRSTKLEDSAMYFCASSEGGSSYEQYFGPGTRLTVT.

This chain connects TRBV7-3 to TRBJ2-3, with a tentative D call TRBD2 (6 bases). Germline V gene data show CDR1 as SGHTA and CDR2 as FQGTGA. CDR3 size: 13 residues. Trimming removed 0 bases from V and 6 bases from J, with 7 bases in between. The CDR3 DNA follows: TGTGCCAGCAGCTTAACGGCGGGGGATACGCAGTATTTT. It specifies CASSLTAGDTQYF.

The chain combines TRBV27 with TRBJ2-1, with a tentative D call TRBD2 (6 bases). In germline, CDR1 is MNHEY, CDR2 SMNVEV (reference sequence). V was shortened by 2 bases and J by 8 bases, with 16 bases between the two germline ends. The CDR3 is 15 amino acids. The CDR3 nucleotides read TGTGCCAGCAGTTTAGCGGGAAGACCGTCCTATGAGCAGTTCTTC. This gives the protein CASSLAGRPSYEQFF.